Listed below are T cell receptor beta chains from one sample, sequenced in a study of Ad26.COV2.S vaccination and SARS-CoV-2 variants. Only in-frame clones appear in the TCRdb table, and some are missing; sequencing was by immunoSEQ multiplex PCR. The top ten clones hold 3.6% of a sample with about 420,000 clones, over 75% of them seen once. Here the sequenced sample was peripheral blood, taken in a trial of Ad26.COV2.S vaccine versus placebo. All receptors come from a person aged 18 to 65 who received the Ad26.COV2.S COVID-19 vaccine or a placebo. The CDR3 runs from the conserved cysteine through the conserved F or W. The order of the fields is D gene, clone size, J gene, V gene, CDR3 protein, CDR3 DNA. A D gene is named only where the DNA matches it firmly. Part of the rows lack a size; the others show once, few, many or a class for expanded clones.

NA,NA,TRBJ1-3,TRBV21-1,CASSKLPLPGNTIYF,TGTGCCAGCAGCAAATTACCGCTTCCAGGAAACACCATATATTTT
TRBD1,NA,TRBJ1-2,TRBV7-8,CASSLVGQPRGYTF,TGTGCCAGCAGCTTAGTGGGACAGCCTAGGGGCTACACCTTC
TRBD2,NA,TRBJ2-5,TRBV5-1,CASSLTVRGEARETQYF,TGCGCCAGCAGCTTGACGGTTCGGGGGGAGGCGAGAGAGACCCAGTACTTC
TRBD1,NA,TRBJ2-1,TRBV9,CASSVVLTGEEQFF,TGTGCCAGCAGCGTAGTCCTAACAGGGGAGGAGCAGTTCTTC
TRBD1,NA,TRBJ2-2,TRBV7-3,CASSPQDRVAGELFF,TGTGCCAGCAGCCCTCAGGACAGGGTCGCCGGGGAGCTGTTTTTT
TRBD1,NA,TRBJ2-7,TRBV5-5,CASSPDRGTYEQYF,TGTGCCAGCAGCCCGGACAGGGGGACCTACGAGCAGTACTTC
TRBD1,NA,TRBJ2-1,TRBV6-4,CASSTGQGSYNEQFF,TGTGCCAGCAGCACCGGACAGGGCTCCTACAATGAGCAGTTCTTC
TRBD1,NA,TRBJ1-6,TRBV11-3,CASSLRTGTYNSPLHF,TGTGCCAGCAGCCTCAGGACAGGAACTTATAATTCACCCCTCCACTTT
NA,once,TRBJ2-2,TRBV5-5,CASSLGISGSNTGELFF,TGTGCCAGCAGCTTGGGGATTAGCGGCTCGAACACCGGGGAGCTGTTTTTT
TRBD1,NA,TRBJ1-5,TRBV18,CASSGTGSDQPQHF,TGTGCCAGCTCGGGGACAGGGTCGGATCAGCCCCAGCATTTT
NA,NA,TRBJ2-7,TRBV27,CASSSWEYEQYF,TGTGCCAGCAGTTCATGGGAATACGAGCAGTACTTC
NA,few,TRBJ1-1,TRBV7-2,CASSFYRDTEAFF,TGTGCCAGCAGCTTTTACAGGGACACTGAAGCTTTCTTT
NA,NA,TRBJ1-1,TRBV11-2,CASSPTDRANTEAFF,TGTGCCAGCAGCCCCACCGACAGAGCGAACACTGAAGCTTTCTTT
TRBD2,NA,TRBJ2-1,TRBV7-2,CASSLGSGGIYNEQFF,TGTGCCAGCAGCTTAGGTAGCGGGGGGATCTACAATGAGCAGTTCTTC